This is a list of T cell receptor beta chains from one sample in a study of neoadjuvant nivolumab and ipilimumab in lung cancer. Clones were read by immunoSEQ multiplex PCR, and TCRdb kept only the in-frame ones, dropping some. The sample has 10,000 to 15,000 clones; roughly 95% are singletons. Material: peripheral blood, obtained after neoadjuvant nivolumab, alone or with ipilimumab, at or shortly before surgery. The receptors were sampled from an adult with non-small cell lung cancer. The CDR3 runs from the conserved cysteine through the conserved F or W. D genes are given only for firm matches. Expanded clones are given a class, and other clones once, few, many or no size at all.

D,V,size,J,CDR3,DNA
TRBD2,TRBV10-3,NA,TRBJ2-5,CASNTSGLAGCETQYF,TGTGCCAGCAACACCTCCGGACTAGCGGGATGTGAGACCCAGTACTTC
NA,TRBV11-2,once,TRBJ2-5,CASSLDPARAQYF,TGTGCCAGCAGCTTAGACCCCGCCCGCGCCCAGTACTTC
NA,TRBV27,NA,TRBJ2-5,CASSAYDRTQYF,TGTGCCAGCAGTGCCTATGACCGGACCCAGTACTTC
NA,TRBV7-2,few,TRBJ2-1,CASSLADNEQFF,TGTGCCAGCAGCTTAGCGGACAATGAGCAGTTCTTC
NA,TRBV28,NA,TRBJ2-7,CASSPGDRSYEQYF,TGTGCCAGCAGTCCGGGGGACAGAAGCTACGAGCAGTACTTC
NA,TRBV30,NA,TRBJ2-5,CAWSTSMETQYF,TGTGCCTGGAGTACCAGTATGGAGACCCAGTACTTC
NA,TRBV7-8,NA,TRBJ2-5,CASSLSAETQYF,TGTGCCAGCAGCTTATCGGCTGAGACCCAGTACTTC
TRBD1,TRBV7-9,NA,TRBJ2-3,CASSLGGQVSTDTQYF,TGTGCCAGCAGCTTAGGAGGACAGGTTAGCACAGATACGCAGTATTTT
TRBD1,TRBV11-2,NA,TRBJ2-7,CASSLQPGQGYEQYF,TGTGCCAGCAGCTTGCAGCCGGGACAGGGCTACGAGCAGTACTTC
TRBD2,TRBV7-3,NA,TRBJ2-1,CASSLGSGRSNEQFF,TGTGCCAGCAGCTTAGGTAGCGGGAGATCTAATGAGCAGTTCTTC
TRBD1,TRBV18,NA,TRBJ1-1,CASSPSAGGAGTEAFF,TGTGCCAGCTCACCATCCGCAGGGGGGGCGGGCACTGAAGCTTTCTTT
NA,TRBV30,NA,TRBJ1-5,CAWSVGAEQPQHF,TGTGCCTGGAGTGTAGGCGCGGAACAGCCCCAGCATTTT
NA,TRBV5-1,NA,TRBJ2-2,CASWDTGELFF,TGCGCCAGCTGGGACACCGGGGAGCTGTTTTTT
TRBD2,TRBV10-2,NA,TRBJ2-1,CASSDLAGLYNEQFF,TGCGCCAGCAGTGACCTAGCGGGTTTATACAATGAGCAGTTCTTC
TRBD2,TRBV11-2,NA,TRBJ2-7,CASSQTSGRAWEQYF,TGTGCCAGCAGCCAAACTAGCGGGAGGGCCTGGGAGCAGTACTTC
NA,TRBV11-2,NA,TRBJ2-7,CASSLDPVSYEQYF,TGTGCCAGCAGCTTAGATCCAGTCTCCTACGAGCAGTACTTC
TRBD1,TRBV28,NA,TRBJ2-7,CASSPGDRANYEQYF,TGTGCCAGCAGTCCAGGGGACAGGGCGAACTACGAGCAGTACTTC
NA,TRBV5-1,once,TRBJ1-2,CASSTTAPGQNHGYTF,TGCGCCAGCAGCACAACCGCTCCGGGGCAGAACCACGGCTACACCTTC
NA,TRBV9,NA,TRBJ2-7,CASSVGTPLEGEQYF,TGTGCCAGCAGCGTAGGGACACCCCTGGAAGGGGAGCAGTACTTC
NA,TRBV7-8,NA,TRBJ1-3,CASSLVLGNSGDTIYF,TGTGCCAGCAGCTTAGTGCTGGGAAACTCTGGAGACACCATATATTTT
TRBD1,TRBV12-5,NA,TRBJ2-7,CASGPSDRGQYEQYF,TGTGCTAGTGGCCCGTCTGACAGGGGGCAATACGAGCAGTACTTC
NA,TRBV15,NA,TRBJ1-4,CATSRVGEVSEKLFF,TGTGCCACCAGCAGAGTTGGGGAGGTATCAGAAAAACTGTTTTTT
NA,TRBV6-1,NA,TRBJ1-5,CASSEDRANQPQHF,TGTGCCAGCAGTGAAGACAGGGCAAATCAGCCCCAGCATTTT
TRBD1,TRBV29-1,NA,TRBJ2-5,CSGGWGQGEGAQYF,TGCAGCGGAGGATGGGGACAGGGGGAAGGGGCCCAGTACTTC
TRBD2,TRBV7-2,NA,TRBJ2-7,CASSTRRAGGRYEQYF,TGTGCCAGCAGCACCCGAAGGGCGGGAGGGCGGTACGAGCAGTACTTC
TRBD2,TRBV7-9,NA,TRBJ2-1,CASSPSGGYNEQFF,TGTGCCAGCAGCCCCAGCGGGGGTTACAATGAGCAGTTCTTC
NA,TRBV4-2,NA,TRBJ1-4,CASSQDLWEKLFF,TGTGCCAGCAGCCAAGATCTTTGGGAAAAACTGTTTTTT
NA,TRBV10-3,NA,TRBJ2-5,CAISESGRDRETQYF,TGTGCCATCAGTGAGTCTGGACGGGACCGAGAGACCCAGTACTTC
NA,TRBV30,NA,TRBJ1-2,CAWSLWVSYGYTF,TGTGCCTGGAGTCTCTGGGTCTCCTATGGCTACACCTTC
NA,TRBV7-2,NA,TRBJ2-5,CASSLAVSGISQQETQYF,TGTGCCAGCAGCTTAGCGGTATCGGGTATCTCCCAACAAGAGACCCAGTACTTC
NA,TRBV2,NA,TRBJ2-5,CASSPRDLQYF,TGTGCCAGCAGCCCCCGGGATTTACAGTACTTC
NA,TRBV7-9,NA,TRBJ1-1,CASSLAGTNTEAFF,TGTGCCAGCAGCTTAGCCGGGACGAACACTGAAGCTTTCTTT
NA,TRBV18,NA,TRBJ2-7,CASSPPSLSYEQYF,TGTGCCAGCTCACCACCGTCTTTGAGCTACGAGCAGTACTTC
NA,TRBV7-2,NA,TRBJ2-3,CASSPRGYSDTQYF,TGTGCCAGCAGCCCCCGGGGCTATTCAGATACGCAGTATTTT
NA,TRBV30,NA,TRBJ1-2,CAWSVGAPPYGYTF,TGTGCCTGGAGTGTAGGGGCCCCCCCCTATGGCTACACCTTC
NA,TRBV30,NA,TRBJ1-3,CAWRGSQFSFNTIYF,TGTGCCTGGAGAGGGTCTCAGTTTTCTTTTAACACCATATATTTT
NA,TRBV4-1,NA,TRBJ2-5,CASSQPGRPDGETQYF,TGCGCCAGCAGCCAACCCGGACGCCCGGACGGGGAGACCCAGTACTTC
TRBD1,TRBV15,NA,TRBJ1-4,CATSRKTGGEKLFF,TGTGCCACCAGCAGAAAGACAGGGGGCGAAAAACTGTTTTTT
NA,TRBV27,NA,TRBJ2-7,CASASVGGFFEQYF,TGTGCCAGCGCCAGCGTTGGGGGCTTTTTCGAGCAGTACTTC
TRBD1,TRBV6-5,NA,TRBJ1-1,CASSYTGATEAFF,TGTGCCAGCAGTTATACAGGGGCCACTGAAGCTTTCTTT
TRBD1,TRBV5-1,NA,TRBJ1-5,CASSSTGGSNQPQHF,TGCGCCAGCAGCTCGACAGGGGGCAGCAATCAGCCCCAGCATTTT
NA,TRBV6-4,medium-sized,TRBJ2-1,CASSDSEAGEQFF,TGTGCCAGCAGTGATTCAGAGGCAGGTGAGCAGTTCTTC
NA,TRBV9,NA,TRBJ2-3,CASRGESSTDTQYF,TGTGCCAGCAGAGGGGAATCTAGCACAGATACGCAGTATTTT
TRBD2,TRBV11-2,NA,TRBJ2-3,CASSLDSSGTSTDTQYF,TGTGCCAGCAGCTTAGATTCCAGCGGGACTAGCACAGATACGCAGTATTTT
NA,TRBV7-2,NA,TRBJ2-7,CASSLGVTRERYF,TGTGCCAGCAGCCTAGGGGTCACTAGGGAACGGTACTTC
TRBD2,TRBV7-9,NA,TRBJ2-3,CASSLAVGRVSTDTQYF,TGTGCCAGCAGCTTAGCGGTCGGGAGGGTGAGCACAGATACGCAGTATTTT
NA,TRBV9,NA,TRBJ1-1,CASSVEDTEAFF,TGTGCCAGCAGCGTAGAGGACACTGAAGCTTTCTTT
NA,TRBV4-3,few,TRBJ2-6,CASSPTTGTGANVLTF,TGCGCCAGCAGCCCAACGACAGGCACTGGGGCCAACGTCCTGACTTTC
NA,TRBV5-1,NA,TRBJ1-2,CASSLEGAYGYTF,TGCGCCAGCAGCTTGGAAGGTGCCTATGGCTACACCTTC
TRBD2,TRBV18,NA,TRBJ2-1,CASSHVYETSGGLNEQFF,TGTGCCAGCTCACACGTATATGAGACTAGCGGGGGATTGAATGAGCAGTTCTTC
NA,TRBV6-5,NA,TRBJ2-5,CASSLQGRQQETQYF,TGTGCCAGCAGTTTACAGGGAAGACAACAAGAGACCCAGTACTTC
NA,TRBV11-3,NA,TRBJ2-5,CASSRYAEETQYF,TGTGCCAGCAGCCGCTATGCGGAAGAGACCCAGTACTTC
TRBD2,TRBV5-4,NA,TRBJ2-1,CASSPGTTDEQFF,TGTGCCAGCAGCCCCGGGACTACCGATGAGCAGTTCTTC
NA,TRBV7-2,NA,TRBJ2-3,CASSQPWQPMQYF,TGTGCCAGCAGCCAGCCGTGGCAGCCGATGCAGTATTTT
NA,TRBV28,NA,TRBJ1-5,CASSFGGGLSNQPQHF,TGTGCCAGCAGTTTCGGCGGGGGGCTAAGCAATCAGCCCCAGCATTTT
NA,TRBV28,NA,TRBJ1-2,CASSSTGRGYTF,TGTGCCAGCAGTTCCACAGGGCGGGGCTACACCTTC
NA,TRBV29-1,NA,TRBJ2-5,CSAEVGQETQYF,TGCAGCGCCGAGGTGGGTCAAGAGACCCAGTACTTC
NA,TRBV5-4,NA,TRBJ1-2,CASSLEGRGGYTF,TGTGCCAGCAGCTTGGAGGGGCGCGGTGGCTACACCTTC
NA,TRBV10-3,once,TRBJ2-5,CAISDPVGGGETQYF,TGTGCCATCAGTGACCCGGTTGGGGGTGGGGAGACCCAGTACTTC